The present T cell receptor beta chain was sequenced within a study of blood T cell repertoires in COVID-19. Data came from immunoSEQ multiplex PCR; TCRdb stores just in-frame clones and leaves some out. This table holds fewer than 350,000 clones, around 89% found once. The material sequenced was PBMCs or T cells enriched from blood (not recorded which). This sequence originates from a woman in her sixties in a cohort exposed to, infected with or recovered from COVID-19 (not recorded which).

CDR3 DNA: TGTGCCAGCAGCTTAGCCCCCGGCACAGATACGCAGTATTTT. This translates into CASSLAPGTDTQYF. The V gene is TRBV7-2, the J gene TRBJ2-3; no firm D call. Germline lookup yields CDR1 SGHTA and CDR2 FQGNSA. Trimming pared 0 bases from V and 1 base from J, leaving 5 bases between. The length of the CDR3 is 14 residues. Based on the CDR3 plus reference TRBV7-2 and TRBJ2-3, the full variable domain is GAGVSQSPSNKVTEKGKDVELRCDPISGHTALYWYRQSLGQGLEFLIYFQGNSAPDKSGLPSDRFSAERTGGSVSTLTIQRTQQEDSAVYLCASSLAPGTDTQYFGPGTRLTVL.